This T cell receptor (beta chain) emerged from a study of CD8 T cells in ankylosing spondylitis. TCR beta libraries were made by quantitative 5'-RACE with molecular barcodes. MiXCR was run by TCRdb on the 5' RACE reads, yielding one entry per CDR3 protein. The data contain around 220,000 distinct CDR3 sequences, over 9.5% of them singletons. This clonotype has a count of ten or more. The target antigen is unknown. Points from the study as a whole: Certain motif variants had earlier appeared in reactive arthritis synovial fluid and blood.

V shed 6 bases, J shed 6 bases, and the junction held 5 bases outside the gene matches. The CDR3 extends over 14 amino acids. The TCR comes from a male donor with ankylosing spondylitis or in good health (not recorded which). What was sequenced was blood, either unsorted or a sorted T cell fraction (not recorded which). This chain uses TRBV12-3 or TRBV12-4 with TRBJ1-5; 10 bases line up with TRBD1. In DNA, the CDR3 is TGTGCCAGCAGGTGGACAGGGGGAGGTCAGCCCCAGCATTTT. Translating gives CASRWTGGGQPQHF.